These T cell receptor beta chains were read from a single sample in a study of shared clonotypes between healthy human individuals. Repertoires were generated with immunoSEQ multiplex PCR, while TCRdb's copy carries only in-frame clones and drops some. The sample holds 2 million to 3 million clones, approximately 93% seen once. The sequencing sample was made of naive CD4+ T cells from PBMCs. All receptors come from a young man in good health. Some clones in this sample may be carry-over from other donors' samples. Both conserved end residues are part of each CDR3. The D gene is left open where the match is weak. Only some rows state a clone size, as once, few, many or a class for expanded clones.

clone size: -
J gene: TRBJ2-1
V gene: TRBV18
CDR3 length: 16
D gene: -
CDR3 DNA: TGTGCCAGCTCACCAGGGGCGGGGCCCCCTTACAATGAGCAGTTCTTC
CDR3 protein: CASSPGAGPPYNEQFF

clone size: -
J gene: TRBJ1-5
V gene: TRBV7-8
CDR3 length: 15
D gene: -
CDR3 DNA: TGTGCCAGCAGCTTAGTGGAAGGGGGGGTTCAGCCCCAGCATTTT
CDR3 protein: CASSLVEGGVQPQHF

clone size: -
J gene: TRBJ1-1
V gene: TRBV7-9
CDR3 length: 15
D gene: -
CDR3 DNA: TGTGCCAGCAGCCGTTGGACTTTAGTGAACACTGAAGCTTTCTTT
CDR3 protein: CASSRWTLVNTEAFF

clone size: -
J gene: TRBJ1-2
V gene: TRBV25-1
CDR3 length: 13
D gene: -
CDR3 DNA: TGTGCCAGCAGTGGCAGGGGAGGCTATGGCTACACCTTC
CDR3 protein: CASSGRGGYGYTF

clone size: -
J gene: TRBJ2-7
V gene: TRBV6-5
CDR3 length: 15
D gene: TRBD2
CDR3 DNA: TGTGCCAGCAGTTCCGAGACTAGCGGGAGCCACGAGCAGTACTTC
CDR3 protein: CASSSETSGSHEQYF

clone size: -
J gene: TRBJ2-7
V gene: TRBV2
CDR3 length: 14
D gene: TRBD1
CDR3 DNA: TGTGCCAGCAGTGAACAGGGGGTAATAGGGGAGCAGTACTTC
CDR3 protein: CASSEQGVIGEQYF

clone size: few
J gene: TRBJ2-3
V gene: TRBV6-1
CDR3 length: 15
D gene: TRBD2
CDR3 DNA: TGTGCCAGCAGTGAAGCTACGGGGGGGGCAGATACGCAGTATTTT
CDR3 protein: CASSEATGGADTQYF

clone size: -
J gene: TRBJ2-5
V gene: TRBV10-3
CDR3 length: 15
D gene: TRBD1
CDR3 DNA: TGTGCCATCAGTGAGTCAGACAGGGGTAAAGAGACCCAGTACTTC
CDR3 protein: CAISESDRGKETQYF

clone size: -
J gene: TRBJ1-5
V gene: TRBV4-1
CDR3 length: 13
D gene: -
CDR3 DNA: TGCGCCAGCAGCCCGGAGGGGTTGCAGCCCCAGCATTTT
CDR3 protein: CASSPEGLQPQHF

clone size: once
J gene: TRBJ1-2
V gene: TRBV28
CDR3 length: 14
D gene: TRBD1
CDR3 DNA: TGTGCCAGCAGTCTGACAGGGGGCTACTATGGCTACACCTTC
CDR3 protein: CASSLTGGYYGYTF

clone size: -
J gene: TRBJ2-3
V gene: TRBV18
CDR3 length: 12
D gene: -
CDR3 DNA: TGTGCCAGCTCACTCCCTACAGATACGCAGTATTTT
CDR3 protein: CASSLPTDTQYF

clone size: once
J gene: TRBJ2-2
V gene: TRBV5-1
CDR3 length: 16
D gene: -
CDR3 DNA: TGCGCCAGCAGCTTGGCCGGTCAGGGAAACACCGGGGAGCTGTTTTTT
CDR3 protein: CASSLAGQGNTGELFF

clone size: -
J gene: TRBJ1-3
V gene: TRBV7-2
CDR3 length: 15
D gene: -
CDR3 DNA: TGTGCCAGCAGCCTTTCCGGGGGATCTGGAAACACCATATATTTT
CDR3 protein: CASSLSGGSGNTIYF

clone size: -
J gene: TRBJ2-3
V gene: TRBV4-1
CDR3 length: 17
D gene: TRBD2
CDR3 DNA: TGCGCCAGCAGCCAAGATCGGCGGGAGGCTAGCACAGATACGCAGTATTTT
CDR3 protein: CASSQDRREASTDTQYF

clone size: -
J gene: TRBJ2-7
V gene: TRBV5-4
CDR3 length: 14
D gene: TRBD1
CDR3 DNA: TGTGCCAGCAGCTTGAAGGCAGGGGGCTACGAGCAGTACTTC
CDR3 protein: CASSLKAGGYEQYF

clone size: -
J gene: TRBJ1-1
V gene: TRBV5-1
CDR3 length: 14
D gene: -
CDR3 DNA: TGCGCCAGCAGCGCATGGGCGATGAACACTGAAGCTTTCTTT
CDR3 protein: CASSAWAMNTEAFF

clone size: once
J gene: TRBJ1-5
V gene: TRBV5-3
CDR3 length: 16
D gene: -
CDR3 DNA: TGTGCCAGAAGCACAAATCCCAGGGGTAGCAATCAGCCCCAGCATTTT
CDR3 protein: CARSTNPRGSNQPQHF

clone size: -
J gene: TRBJ2-7
V gene: TRBV4-3
CDR3 length: 15
D gene: -
CDR3 DNA: TGCGCCAGCAGCCAAGATGTTAACCCTTCCTACGAGCAGTACTTC
CDR3 protein: CASSQDVNPSYEQYF

clone size: -
J gene: TRBJ2-7
V gene: TRBV28
CDR3 length: 15
D gene: -
CDR3 DNA: TGTGCCAGCACCCCTCTAGGGAAGGGACTCTACGAGCAGTACTTC
CDR3 protein: CASTPLGKGLYEQYF

clone size: once
J gene: TRBJ2-7
V gene: TRBV29-1
CDR3 length: 13
D gene: -
CDR3 DNA: TGCAGCGTTGACAGTGGCGGCTCCTACGAGCAGTACTTC
CDR3 protein: CSVDSGGSYEQYF